Described below is a single T cell receptor (beta chain) sequence and its context. This sample was taken from a study of identical twins. This CDR3 comprises 15 residues. With V trimmed by 5 bases and J by 9 bases, 8 bases remained unmatched. Germline CDR1 SGHTA, CDR2 FQGNSA. TCRdb independently ran MiXCR on the 5' RACE reads; one entry per CDR3 protein. The sample holds fewer than 500,000 distinct CDR3 sequences, approximately 24% seen once. The same data also contributed to another study, on T cells expressing NK-cell markers.

Sequenced: CD4+ T cells sorted from blood. The V gene is TRBV7-2, the J gene TRBJ2-1; TRBD2 aligns across 12 bases. The clonotype was recovered from a young woman in good health. The CDR3 here is CASSLTSGRGGEQFF. CDR3 nucleotide sequence: TGTGCCAGCAGCCTGACTAGCGGGAGAGGGGGTGAGCAGTTCTTC.